The 23 T cell receptor beta chains given below trace back to one sample, sequenced in a study of cytomegalovirus exposure and HLA in healthy donors. Primers included in the PCR were 60 Vbeta and 13 Jbeta primers. Clones were read by immunoSEQ multiplex PCR, and TCRdb kept only the in-frame ones, dropping some. The sample includes 150,000 or so clones, 65% to 75% of them seen just once. Sequenced material: PBMCs. These receptors all stem from a girl between 10 and 17 years old in good health and CMV-seronegative.

This clone was counted only a few times. The gene calls are TRBV18 and TRBJ2-1; D is uncertain. CDR1 and CDR2 (germline): KGHSH, LQKENI. Deletions cut 1 base from V and 6 bases from J, with 10 bases between. CDR3 size: 14 residues. The CDR3 region has the DNA TGTGCCAGCTCACCACTTGCGGATATCAATGAGCAGTTCTTC. Translation: CASSPLADINEQFF.

This clone appeared a few times. One end of the junction varies from germline; a read error may be responsible. In DNA, the CDR3 is TGTGCCAGCAGCTTAGCAGAGAAAGGAGGTTCCTTT. Protein sequence: CASSLAEKGGSF. The chain employs TRBV7-2 and TRBJ1-1; D remains unclear. Germline V gives CDR1 SGHTA, CDR2 FQGNSA. The CDR3 is made up of 12 amino acids. Drawing the rest from reference TRBV7-2 and TRBJ1-1, the complete variable domain is GAGVSQSPSNKVTEKGKDVELRCDPISGHTALYWYRQSLGQGLEFLIYFQGNSAPDKSGLPSDRFSAERTGGSVSTLTIQRTQQEDSAVYLCASSLAEKGGSFGQGTRLTVV.

To note about this clone: The same CDR3 is also encoded by other DNA sequences in this sample. CDR3 loop: CASSFRRDQPQHF. Written as DNA, the CDR3 is TGTGCCAGCAGTTTTCGTCGTGATCAGCCCCAGCATTTT. V and J are TRBV27 and TRBJ1-5, with no clear D. Trimming cost V 3 bases and J 5 bases, with 8 bases left between them. Germline assignment: CDR1 MNHEY and CDR2 SMNVEV (reference sequence). This CDR3 spans 13 amino acids.

The chain uses TRBV10-2 and TRBJ1-1; D is unclear. Per the germline V gene, CDR1 is WSHSY and CDR2 is SAAADI. V was clipped by 0 bases and J by 0 bases, with 14 bases between them. The CDR3 covers 17 residues. CDR3 sequence (DNA): TGCGCCAGCAGTGAGTCTGAGAGATTCGATATGAACACTGAAGCTTTCTTT. This codes for CASSESERFDMNTEAFF.

The DNA for the CDR3 is TGTGCCAGCATTAGCTCCTACAATGAGCAGTTCTTC. It codes for CASISSYNEQFF. The chain joins TRBV7-9 to TRBJ2-1; D is unresolved. Germline-derived CDR1 and CDR2 are SEHNR and FQNEAQ (reference sequence). The CDR3 runs to 12 residues. Trimming removed 7 bases from V and 0 bases from J, with 4 bases in between.

The V gene is TRBV7-9, the J gene TRBJ1-6; perhaps TRBD1 as D (5 bases). Germline values: CDR1 SEHNR, CDR2 FQNEAQ (reference sequence). CDR3 length: 16 amino acids. V gave up 1 base and J gave up 7 bases, with 14 bases separating them. CDR3 sequence: CASSLGQGGGNSPLHF. CDR3 DNA sequence: TGTGCCAGCAGCTTAGGGCAGGGAGGTGGGAATTCACCCCTCCACTTT. Full variable domain (missing parts from reference TRBV7-9 and TRBJ1-6): DTGVSQNPRHKITKRGQNVTFRCDPISEHNRLYWYRQTLGQGPEFLTYFQNEAQLEKSRLLSDRFSAERPKGSFSTLEIQRTEQGDSAMYLCASSLGQGGGNSPLHFGNGTRLTVT.

On this clone itself: The sample contains more than one DNA sequence encoding this CDR3. The V and J genes are TRBV5-1 and TRBJ2-7, with TRBD1 identical over 7 bases. Per the germline V gene, CDR1 is SGHRS and CDR2 is YFSETQ. CDR3 size: 13 residues. V lost 3 bases, J lost 5 bases, and 5 bases stayed unmatched. Written as DNA, the CDR3 is TGCGCCAGCAGCTCTACAGACAGGGACGAGCAGTACTTC. Translation gives CASSSTDRDEQYF. The full variable domain, its missing parts supplied by reference TRBV5-1 and TRBJ2-7, is KAGVTQTPRYLIKTRGQQVTLSCSPISGHRSVSWYQQTPGQGLQFLFEYFSETQRNKGNFPGRFSGRQFSNSRSEMNVSTLELGDSALYLCASSSTDRDEQYFGPGTRLTVT.

This clone was observed a single time. The genes are TRBV4-1 and TRBJ1-4; D gene ambiguous. There are 15 residues in the CDR3. V was shortened by 3 bases and J by 2 bases, with 10 bases between the two germline ends. Germline V gene data show CDR1 as MGHRA and CDR2 as YSYEKL. The CDR3 sequence is CASSHPGGTNEKLFF. As DNA, the CDR3 is TGCGCCAGCAGCCACCCCGGCGGGACTAATGAAAAACTGTTTTTT.

The chain uses TRBV5-4 and TRBJ2-7; TRBD1 might be the D (5 bases). Trimming cost V 5 bases and J 5 bases, with 11 bases left between them. This CDR3 has 12 residues. Germline loops: CDR1 SGHNT, CDR2 YYREEE (reference sequence). CDR3 region: CASRTQGNEQYF. The CDR3 DNA reads as TGTGCCAGCAGGACTCAGGGTAACGAGCAGTACTTC.

This clone has just a few counts. The rearrangement links TRBV10-3 to TRBJ1-2; D call uncertain. V lost 10 bases, J lost 8 bases, and 20 bases lay in between. CDR1 is ENHRY and CDR2 is SYGVKD in the germline V gene. The length of the CDR3 is 13 residues. The CDR3 DNA reads as TGTGCCACCCTAGCGGGGTATGGAGAAGGCTACACCTTC. Translating gives CATLAGYGEGYTF.

The chain employs TRBV30 and TRBJ1-1; TRBD1 matches 10 bases. CDR3 length equals 15 residues. V lost 0 bases to trimming and J lost 5 bases; unmatched junction nucleotides: 6. Germline values: CDR1 GTSNPN, CDR2 SVGIG (reference sequence). CDR3 sequence (DNA): TGTGCCTGGAGTGTCGGGACAGGGGCGAGAACTGAAGCTTTCTTT. Its protein product is CAWSVGTGARTEAFF.

This sequence joins TRBV5-1 and TRBJ2-1; 7 nucleotides line up with TRBD2. This CDR3 comprises 13 residues. The germline gives CDR1 SGHRS, CDR2 YFSETQ. J lost 9 bases, V lost 6 bases, and 9 bases had no gene match. The CDR3 DNA reads TGCGCCAGCACCGTAAGCGGGGCGGTTGAGCAGTTCTTC. Its translation is CASTVSGAVEQFF. The complete variable domain, with remaining parts taken from reference TRBV5-1 and TRBJ2-1, reads KAGVTQTPRYLIKTRGQQVTLSCSPISGHRSVSWYQQTPGQGLQFLFEYFSETQRNKGNFPGRFSGRQFSNSRSEMNVSTLELGDSALYLCASTVSGAVEQFFGPGTRLTVL.

The CDR3 sequence is CASGRGEDTQYF. CDR3 nucleotides: TGTGCTAGTGGCCGTGGGGAGGATACGCAGTATTTT. The V and J genes are TRBV12-5 and TRBJ2-3; perhaps TRBD2 as D (5 bases). V was pared by 6 bases and J by 6 bases, with 10 bases between. This CDR3 has 12 residues. The germline gives CDR1 LGHNT, CDR2 FRNRAP. Drawing the rest from reference TRBV12-5 and TRBJ2-3, the complete variable domain is DARVTQTPRHKVTEMGQEVTMRCQPILGHNTVFWYRQTMMQGLELLAYFRNRAPLDDSGMPKDRFSAEMPDATLATLKIQPSEPRDSAVYFCASGRGEDTQYFGPGTRLTVL.

CDR3: CASSVVSGGGELFF. The CDR3 DNA is TGTGCCAGCAGCGTAGTTTCAGGGGGCGGGGAGCTGTTTTTT. V and J are TRBV9 and TRBJ2-2, with 7 bases fitting TRBD1. Germline trimming cut 0 bases from V and 7 bases from J; bases unmatched to any gene: 3. Germline CDR1 reads SGDLS; CDR2 reads YYNGEE. This CDR3 comprises 14 residues.

The chain uses TRBV30 and TRBJ2-2; the match to TRBD2 covers 7 bases. CDR3 length equals 14 residues. Germline V gives CDR1 GTSNPN, CDR2 SVGIG (reference sequence). Trimming removed 5 bases from V and 7 bases from J; junction bases left unmatched: 10. CDR3 nucleotides: TGTGCCTGGGGGGGGGATAGTAGGGGCGGGGAGCTGTTTTTT. Translating gives CAWGGDSRGGELFF.

This chain joins TRBV5-1 and TRBJ2-7, with D maybe TRBD1 (6 bases). V lost 4 bases to trimming and J lost 2 bases, with 13 bases between them. The CDR3 totals 14 residues. CDR1 is SGHRS and CDR2 is YFSETQ in the germline V gene. The CDR3 sequence: CASSTQQGAYEQYF. The CDR3 DNA follows: TGCGCCAGCAGCACCCAACAGGGAGCCTACGAGCAGTACTTC.

This clone has a handful of counts. The chain links TRBV5-4 to TRBJ2-7, with 11 bases aligning to TRBD2. Germline values: CDR1 SGHNT, CDR2 YYREEE (reference sequence). The ends lost 4 bases at V and 6 bases at J; junction bases unmatched: 9. There are 15 residues in the CDR3. DNA of the CDR3: TGTGCCAGCAGCCAACTACTAGCGGGGGTGGGCGAGCAGTACTTC. This encodes CASSQLLAGVGEQYF.

On this clone: Mismatch with germline at one junction end may stem from a read error. The same CDR3 also results from other DNA sequences found in this sample. This chain connects TRBV5-6 to TRBJ2-5; perhaps TRBD2 as D (7 bases). CDR3 length: 13 residues. The germline CDR1 and CDR2 sequences are SGHDT and YYEEEE. CDR3 coding DNA: TGCGCCAGCAGCTTGGGGGGGCGGGAGACCCAGTACTTC. It codes for CASSLGGRETQYF.

This clone showed up just once. V usage is TRBV29-1 and J usage is TRBJ1-2, with TRBD1 matching 9 bases. CDR3 length: 13 residues. J gave up 6 bases and V 4 bases, and 6 bases lay outside the gene matches. Germline V gene data show CDR1 as SQVTM and CDR2 as ANQGSEA. The DNA for the CDR3 is TGCAGCGTTGCGCCGGGACAGGGTCATGGCTACACCTTC. It translates to CSVAPGQGHGYTF.

J is TRBJ1-2 and V is TRBV27, with D perhaps TRBD1 (5 bases). Trimming took 6 bases from V and 0 from J, leaving 11 bases between them. The CDR3 sequence is 14 residues long. Germline values: CDR1 MNHEY, CDR2 SMNVEV (reference sequence). The CDR3: CASRGTGANYGYTF. CDR3 DNA: TGTGCCAGCAGAGGGACGGGAGCTAACTATGGCTACACCTTC.

This CDR3 reads CASRIGTSGGENGETQYF. The DNA for the CDR3 is TGTGCCAGCAGGATAGGGACTAGCGGGGGAGAGAATGGGGAGACCCAGTACTTC. The chain has TRBV27 and TRBJ2-5, with TRBD2 matching over 14 bases. Germline CDR1 MNHEY, CDR2 SMNVEV (reference sequence). This CDR3 comprises 18 residues. V dropped 6 bases and J dropped 5; count of bases not matched to a gene: 14.

The V and J genes are TRBV4-1 and TRBJ2-4; 11 positions match TRBD1. From germline, CDR1 is MGHRA and CDR2 YSYEKL. The V and J ends lost 1 base and 9 bases, in that order; junction bases with no gene match: 8. This CDR3 spans 16 amino acids. The CDR3 is CASSQALGQGGSIQYF. CDR3 coding DNA: TGCGCCAGCAGCCAAGCGTTGGGACAGGGGGGAAGCATTCAGTACTTC.

The J gene is TRBJ2-1, the V gene TRBV6-5; D gene ambiguous. Germline CDR1 reads MNHEY; CDR2 reads SVGAGI. V lost 6 bases and J lost 10, with 16 bases in between. The CDR3 sequence is 13 residues long. The chain's CDR3 is CASSEPPFGEQFF. CDR3 in DNA: TGTGCCAGCAGCGAGCCGCCGTTCGGGGAGCAGTTCTTC.